What follows are 19 T cell receptor beta chains derived from one specimen sequenced in a study of identical twins. A single record per CDR3 protein comes from TCRdb applying MiXCR to the 5' RACE reads. The sample gives about 700,000 distinct CDR3 sequences, 5.5% to 7.5% of which show up once; 1.5% to 2% is in the top ten. Sequenced: naive T cells sorted from blood. The receptor set was obtained from a man aged 18 to 35 in good health.

This clonotype turned up a few times. V and J are TRBV10-3 and TRBJ2-5; TRBD2 agrees at 9 bases. The germline V gene has CDR1 ENHRY and CDR2 SYGVKD. Trimming at V came to 6 bases and at J to 5 bases, leaving 4 bases not matched to a gene. The CDR3 has 13 amino acids. The DNA of the CDR3 is TGTGCCATCAGGGTAGCGGGAGATGAGACCCAGTACTTC. This codes for CAIRVAGDETQYF.

This clonotype was recorded many times. The V and J genes are TRBV12-3 or TRBV12-4 and TRBJ2-7, with D hard to call. This CDR3 has 15 residues. Trimming pared 6 bases from V and 1 base from J, leaving 16 bases between. The CDR3 region has the DNA TGTGCCAGCAGCCCGAAAGGGATTTGGTCCTACGAGCAGTACTTC. Residues: CASSPKGIWSYEQYF.

The V gene is TRBV3-1, the J gene TRBJ1-4; 7 bases map to TRBD1. This CDR3 has 16 amino acids. Germline V gene data show CDR1 as LGHDT and CDR2 as YNNKEL (reference sequence). V shed 1 base, J shed 6 bases, and the junction held 8 bases outside the gene matches. The CDR3: CASSQVGDSLDEKLFF. The CDR3 nucleotides are TGTGCCAGCAGCCAAGTCGGGGACAGTTTGGATGAAAAACTGTTTTTT.

This clonotype has a handful of counts. The chain is built from TRBV7-9 and TRBJ2-1; D gene uncertain. CDR3 size: 11 residues. The V gene's germline CDR1 is SEHNR and CDR2 FQNEAQ (reference sequence). V lost 2 bases to trimming and J lost 10 bases, with 6 bases between them. In DNA, the CDR3 is TGTGCCAGCAGCTTACGTCCGGAGCAGTTCTTC. It encodes CASSLRPEQFF.

Ten or more counts support this clonotype. The J gene is TRBJ1-4, the V gene TRBV7-6; D call uncertain. The V and J ends lost 5 bases and 0 bases respectively, with 16 bases between them. The CDR3 sequence is 17 residues long. Germline V gene data show CDR1 as SGHVS and CDR2 as FNYEAQ. In DNA form, the CDR3 reads TGTGCCAGCAGCCTCAGCCTATCAGAGACAACTAATGAAAAACTGTTTTTT. It specifies CASSLSLSETTNEKLFF.

This clonotype was observed a few times. The V gene is TRBV20-1, the J gene TRBJ2-5; TRBD2 aligns across 11 bases. V gave up 3 bases and J gave up 3 bases; unmatched junction bases: 3. The CDR3 covers 14 residues. The germline CDR1 and CDR2 sequences are DFQATT and SNEGSKA (reference sequence). The CDR3 protein is CSARGGLAEETQYF. CDR3 in DNA: TGCAGTGCTAGGGGGGGACTAGCGGAAGAGACCCAGTACTTC.

The rearrangement links TRBV5-1 to TRBJ1-4; possible D gene TRBD1, 6 bases. Germline V lookup: CDR1 SGHRS, CDR2 YFSETQ. The V end was cut by 4 bases, the J end by 4 bases, with 14 bases between. The CDR3 runs 15 residues. CDR3 region: CASSVRQDVNEKLFF. CDR3 DNA sequence: TGCGCCAGCAGCGTGCGACAGGACGTTAATGAAAAACTGTTTTTT. The whole variable domain, remainder taken from reference TRBV5-1 and TRBJ1-4, is KAGVTQTPRYLIKTRGQQVTLSCSPISGHRSVSWYQQTPGQGLQFLFEYFSETQRNKGNFPGRFSGRQFSNSRSEMNVSTLELGDSALYLCASSVRQDVNEKLFFGSGTQLSVL.

The rearrangement links TRBV20-1 to TRBJ2-1, with a weak D call TRBD2 (6 bases). CDR1 is DFQATT, CDR2 SNEGSKA, per germline (reference sequence). V was clipped by 6 bases and J by 8 bases, with 14 bases between them. The CDR3 has 12 residues. The DNA for the CDR3 is TGCAGTGCCCCCGGGAGCAGCGATGAGCAGTTCTTC. It specifies CSAPGSSDEQFF.

This clonotype was picked up a small number of times. The rearrangement joins TRBV12-3 or TRBV12-4 to TRBJ2-3; 9 nucleotides match TRBD2. CDR3 length equals 13 residues. The V and J ends lost 6 bases and 6 bases, in that order; junction bases with no gene match: 4. CDR3 sequence reads: CASRAGTSDTQYF. CDR3 DNA sequence: TGTGCCAGCAGGGCTGGGACTAGCGATACGCAGTATTTT.

In its sample, this clonotype was seen a few times. The chain is built from TRBV12-3 or TRBV12-4 and TRBJ1-1; maybe TRBD1 (6 bases). V was trimmed by 6 bases and J by 0 bases, leaving 11 bases between them. CDR3 length: 14 residues. The CDR3 nucleotides read TGTGCCAGCAGGGTACAGGGACTGAACACTGAAGCTTTCTTT. As protein: CASRVQGLNTEAFF.

This clonotype has a handful of counts. J is TRBJ2-5 and V is TRBV4-1; a weak D match, TRBD2 (5 bases). V was shortened by 6 bases and J by 7 bases, with 18 bases between the two germline ends. CDR3 size: 14 residues. CDR1 and CDR2 from the germline V gene are MGHRA and YSYEKL. This CDR3 reads CASSPRGTLGTQYF. In DNA, the CDR3 is TGCGCCAGCAGTCCTCGGGGAACCCTGGGGACCCAGTACTTC.

The CDR3 nucleotides are TGTGCCAGCAGTGAATTAGGGAGGGGCCGACATAATTCACCCCTCCACTTT. This gives the protein CASSELGRGRHNSPLHF. The rearrangement links TRBV25-1 to TRBJ1-6, with D possibly being TRBD1 (5 bases). V was pared by 1 base and J by 5 bases, with 15 bases between. The CDR3 has 17 amino acids. Germline-derived CDR1 and CDR2 are MGHDK and SYGVNS. The complete variable domain, with remaining parts taken from reference TRBV25-1 and TRBJ1-6, reads EADIYQTPRYLVIGTGKKITLECSQTMGHDKMYWYQQDPGMELHLIHYSYGVNSTEKGDLSSESTVSRIRTEHFPLTLESARPSHTSQYLCASSELGRGRHNSPLHFGNGTRLTVT.

This clonotype was detected only a few times. The chain is built from TRBV27 and TRBJ1-6; D gene ambiguous. This CDR3 spans 15 amino acids. The V end was cut by 2 bases, the J end by 10 bases, with 15 bases between. The germline V gene has CDR1 MNHEY and CDR2 SMNVEV (reference sequence). The chain's CDR3 is CASSLPRAAGSPLHF. The CDR3 nucleotides read TGTGCCAGCAGTTTACCCCGGGCCGCGGGGTCACCCCTCCACTTT.

This clonotype was seen a few times. This chain links TRBV6-5 with TRBJ2-3; no clear D. V lost 6 bases and J lost 7, with 11 bases in between. Germline CDR1 MNHEY, CDR2 SVGAGI. This CDR3 contains 12 residues. This CDR3 is CASSGKGNTQYF. The CDR3 bases are TGTGCCAGCAGCGGAAAAGGGAATACGCAGTATTTT.

This clonotype was detected ten times or more. The chain is built from TRBV7-3 and TRBJ1-1; TRBD1 is a possible D gene (5 bases). The CDR3 is 13 residues long. Germline V CDR1 and CDR2: SGHTA, FQGTGA. Trimming took 1 base from V and 5 from J, leaving 8 bases between them. CDR3 amino acids: CASSLIGGTEAFF. The DNA for the CDR3 is TGTGCCAGCAGCTTAATTGGGGGGACTGAAGCTTTCTTT.

At least ten counts were recorded for this clonotype. The chain joins TRBV25-1 to TRBJ2-1; 10 nucleotides line up with TRBD2. This CDR3 spans 15 amino acids. Germline lookup yields CDR1 MGHDK and CDR2 SYGVNS. The V and J ends lost 4 bases and 7 bases, in that order; junction bases with no gene match: 7. The CDR3 DNA sequence: TGTGCCAGCAGTGCTCTAGCGGGAGTGAGGAATGAGCAGTTCTTC. Protein product: CASSALAGVRNEQFF.

This clonotype was counted ten times or more. The rearrangement links TRBV29-1 to TRBJ1-2; D gene uncertain. Germline V CDR1 and CDR2: SQVTM, ANQGSEA. The CDR3 extends over 10 amino acids. V lost 5 bases and J lost 8, with 9 bases in between. The CDR3 reads CSVWVEGYTF. The CDR3 DNA is TGCAGCGTTTGGGTTGAAGGCTACACCTTC.

This clonotype was counted only a few times. The J gene is TRBJ2-5, the V gene TRBV6-2 or TRBV6-3, with 9 bases matching TRBD2. The J segment lost 5 bases and the V segment lost 2 bases, leaving 3 bases of the junction unmatched. The CDR3 loop spans 14 amino acids. Germline CDR1 MNHEY, CDR2 SVGEGT. CDR3 residues: CASSYRLAGETQYF. CDR3 DNA: TGTGCCAGCAGTTACCGTCTAGCGGGGGAGACCCAGTACTTC.

This clonotype was detected a few times. The V call is TRBV28, the J call TRBJ2-2; D might be TRBD2 (5 bases). There are 13 residues in the CDR3. With 4 bases removed from V and 6 bases from J, the gap between germline ends came to 9 bases. Germline CDR1 is MDHEN and CDR2 is SYDVKM. In DNA, the CDR3 is TGTGCCAGCAGTTACGGGATCCCCGGGGAGCTGTTTTTT. It encodes CASSYGIPGELFF.